These 10 T cell receptor beta chains were all obtained from the same sample, sequenced in a study of cytomegalovirus exposure and HLA in healthy donors. PCR employed 60 Vbeta and 13 Jbeta primers. Libraries were prepared by immunoSEQ multiplex PCR; TCRdb keeps only in-frame clonotypes and omits some of them. Of approximately 160,000 clones listed, approximately 80% are singletons. Input material: PBMCs. These receptors all stem from a woman aged 25 to 39 in good health and CMV-seronegative.

This chain connects TRBV5-6 to TRBJ1-4, with 7 bases lining up with TRBD1. This CDR3 is built from 13 residues. Germline CDR1 is SGHDT and CDR2 is YYEEEE. After removal of 4 bases from V and 7 bases from J, the junction contained 4 bases not matched to a gene. CDR3 residues: CASSLDRVEKLFF. The CDR3 DNA is TGTGCCAGCAGCCTCGACAGGGTTGAAAAACTGTTTTTT.

This sequence joins TRBV11-2 and TRBJ1-2; D uncertain. The V end was cut by 6 bases, the J end by 3 bases, with 5 bases between. The CDR3 covers 11 residues. Germline CDR1 reads SGHAT; CDR2 reads FQNNGV. The CDR3 coding sequence is TGTGCCAGCAGTCTTGACTATGGCTACACCTTC. This gives the protein CASSLDYGYTF.

The table lists this clone with a count of one. J is TRBJ1-1 and V is TRBV7-2; 7 bases align to TRBD1. The CDR3 sequence is 12 residues long. The germline V gene encodes CDR1 SGHTA and CDR2 FQGNSA. V lost 5 bases to trimming and J lost 11 bases; unmatched junction nucleotides: 8. CDR3 protein: CASSRPRGHAFF. The CDR3 region has the DNA TGTGCCAGCAGCCGACCGAGGGGGCACGCTTTCTTT. The whole variable domain, remainder taken from reference TRBV7-2 and TRBJ1-1, is GAGVSQSPSNKVTEKGKDVELRCDPISGHTALYWYRQSLGQGLEFLIYFQGNSAPDKSGLPSDRFSAERTGGSVSTLTIQRTQQEDSAVYLCASSRPRGHAFFGQGTRLTVV.

Comments on this clone: A junction end diverges from the germline sequence, so it may reflect a read error. This chain joins TRBV18 and TRBJ1-2; 7 positions match TRBD1. The CDR3 contains 14 residues. The germline V gene encodes CDR1 KGHSH and CDR2 LQKENI. The CDR3 DNA sequence: TGTGCCAGCTCAGCACCCGGGACAGCTAATGGCTACACCTTC. Its protein product is CASSAPGTANGYTF.

This clone was detected a few times. The chain recombines TRBV18 with TRBJ2-7, with 7 bases aligning to TRBD2. After removal of 0 bases from V and 0 bases from J, the junction contained 5 bases not matched to a gene. Germline assignment: CDR1 KGHSH and CDR2 LQKENI. The CDR3 spans 16 residues. The CDR3 here is CASSPPAPGGSYEQYF. The CDR3 nucleotides are TGTGCCAGCTCACCACCGGCACCGGGGGGCTCCTACGAGCAGTACTTC.

The chain has TRBV25-1 and TRBJ2-7, with 10 nucleotides matching TRBD1. Germline V gene lookup returns CDR1 MGHDK and CDR2 SYGVNS. With 1 base clipped from V and 5 bases from J, the junction kept 11 bases outside the gene matches. The CDR3 totals 17 residues. CDR3 loop: CASSEFQGTGAGDEQYF. The CDR3 bases are TGTGCCAGCAGTGAATTCCAGGGGACAGGGGCTGGGGACGAGCAGTACTTC.

The V gene is TRBV9, the J gene TRBJ2-5; 12 bases fit TRBD2. CDR3 length equals 15 residues. The junction had 7 bases not matched to a gene; V was cut back by 0 bases and J by 10 bases. Looked up from germline, CDR1 is SGDLS and CDR2 is YYNGEE. In nucleotides, the CDR3 is TGTGCCAGCAGCGTAGCGACTAGCGGGAGCCGTGACCAGTACTTC. It yields the protein CASSVATSGSRDQYF.

This clone was counted once. The chain employs TRBV11-2 and TRBJ1-4; possible D gene TRBD1, 5 bases. Germline V lookup: CDR1 SGHAT, CDR2 FQNNGV. The CDR3 runs to 14 residues. The V end was cut by 1 base, the J end by 5 bases, with 8 bases between. CDR3 amino acids: CASSLGQGNEKLFF. The CDR3, as DNA: TGTGCCAGCAGCTTAGGGCAGGGAAATGAAAAACTGTTTTTT.

The rearrangement joins TRBV30 to TRBJ1-1; D possibly corresponds to TRBD1 (6 bases). V lost 0 bases and J 7 bases, leaving 9 bases between the germline ends. CDR3 length: 12 residues. Germline values: CDR1 GTSNPN, CDR2 SVGIG (reference sequence). The CDR3 sequence is CAWSVGRGEAFF. The CDR3 nucleotides are TGTGCCTGGAGTGTGGGCAGGGGTGAAGCTTTCTTT.

V is TRBV6-5 and J is TRBJ1-1; no definite D call. The germline V gene encodes CDR1 MNHEY and CDR2 SVGAGI. The V end was cut by 4 bases, the J end by 0 bases, with 6 bases between. The CDR3 loop spans 13 amino acids. The CDR3 here is CASSWLMNTEAFF. In nucleotides, the CDR3 is TGTGCCAGCAGTTGGCTGATGAACACTGAAGCTTTCTTT.